This passage covers 4 T cell receptor beta chains from one sample sequenced in a study of breast tumors, draining lymph nodes, adjacent tissues. Breast cancer patients provided tissue from their axillary draining lymph nodes. TCRdb called the multiplex PCR reads again in MiXCR, with one record for every CDR3 protein. The data show under 150,000 distinct CDR3 sequences, about a fifth seen once. Sequencing was performed on axillary lymph node tissue. These TCRs come from a female donor with breast cancer. Some clones in this sample may be carry-over from other donors' samples.

About this clonotype: The junction does not match germline at one end; this may be a read error. The chain employs TRBV11-3 and TRBJ2-5; 8 bases map to TRBD2. Per the germline V gene, CDR1 is SGHNT and CDR2 is YENEEA. The CDR3 spans 14 residues. The CDR3: CASGLTSGSETQYF. The CDR3 nucleotides are TGTGCCAGCGGCTTAACCAGCGGGAGCGAGACCCAGTACTTC. Full variable domain (missing parts from reference TRBV11-3 and TRBJ2-5): EAGVVQSPRYKIIEKKQPVAFWCNPISGHNTLYWYLQNLGQGPELLIRYENEEAVDDSQLPKDRFSAERLKGVDSTLKIQPAELGDSAVYLCASGLTSGSETQYFGPGTRLLVL.

This clonotype was counted many times. This sequence joins TRBV11-2 and TRBJ2-7; D is possibly TRBD1 (6 bases). Germline CDR1 SGHAT, CDR2 FQNNGV. V lost 5 bases and J lost 2, with 16 bases in between. The CDR3 has 15 amino acids. DNA for the CDR3: TGTGCCAGCAGCCCGTCACAACAGGGCCCCTACGAGCAGTACTTC. This gives the protein CASSPSQQGPYEQYF.

Points on this clonotype: A much larger clone lies a single base off, so this may be a read error. The chain combines TRBV6-6 with TRBJ2-2; 12 bases map to TRBD2. Germline-derived CDR1 and CDR2 are MNHNY and SVGAGI (reference sequence). There are 17 residues in the CDR3. CDR3 nucleotides: TGTGCCGGCAGTTACCCGACTAGCGGGAGAAACACCGGGGAGCTGTTTTTT. This gives the protein CAGSYPTSGRNTGELFF.

This clonotype has ten or more counts. The chain joins TRBV5-5 to TRBJ2-7; either TRBD1 or TRBD2 may fit D (6 bases each). V lost 2 bases, J lost 4 bases, and 10 bases lay in between. Germline V gives CDR1 SGHKS, CDR2 YYEKEE (reference sequence). This CDR3 contains 13 residues. CDR3 loop: CASSFRGRYEQYF. The CDR3 DNA sequence: TGTGCCAGCAGCTTCCGGGGGCGGTACGAGCAGTACTTC.